This TCR beta chain was obtained from a study of T cell changes during pregnancy in multiple sclerosis. This table comes from immunoSEQ multiplex PCR, and its TCRdb copy is limited to in-frame clones, with some not included. Among 65,000 or so clones, about 90% were seen once, and the ten largest hold approximately 2.3%. The CDR3 length is 16 residues. The germline V gene encodes CDR1 LNHDA and CDR2 SQIVND (reference sequence). V was trimmed by 3 bases and J by 0 bases, leaving 15 bases between them. The sequenced sample was peripheral blood, obtained in the second trimester of pregnancy. The V gene is TRBV19, the J gene TRBJ2-7, with TRBD2 as a possible D gene (6 bases). The sequence derives from a female donor in good health, enrolled as a control in a pregnancy study. In DNA, the CDR3 is TGTGCCAGTAGTATGTCGGGACTCAGGAGCTCCTACGAGCAGTACTTC. Translation gives CASSMSGLRSSYEQYF.